What follows are 32 T cell receptor beta chains derived from one specimen sequenced in a study of blood T cells in healthy people across ages. Alongside a J-beta primer mix, a sample-barcoded 5' primer served in a second PCR lasting about 7 to 12 cycles. TCRdb reprocessed the 5' RACE reads via MiXCR and lists one record per CDR3 protein. The sample includes more than 800,000 distinct CDR3 sequences, 25% to 35% seen only once; the top ten take around 15%. The sequencing input was blood. The source is an elderly woman in good health.

There are a few counts of this clonotype. The chain carries TRBV30 and TRBJ1-1; D possibly corresponds to TRBD1 (5 bases). Per germline, CDR1 GTSNPN and CDR2 SVGIG (reference sequence). The CDR3 has 15 residues. With 0 bases removed from V and 4 bases from J, the gap between germline ends came to 15 bases. The CDR3 spells CAWSVLGRWSTEAFF. The DNA of the CDR3 is TGTGCCTGGAGTGTGCTGGGGCGGTGGAGCACTGAAGCTTTCTTT. Using reference TRBV30 and TRBJ1-1 for the parts outside the CDR3, the full variable domain is SQTIHQWPATLVQPVGSPLSLECTVEGTSNPNLYWYRQAAGRGLQLLFYSVGIGQISSEVPQNLSASRPQDRQFILSSKKLLLSDSGFYLCAWSVLGRWSTEAFFGQGTRLTVV.

This chain uses TRBV3-1 with TRBJ2-1, with 7 bases identical to TRBD1. The CDR3 runs 13 residues. The germline CDR1 and CDR2 sequences are LGHDT and YNNKEL (reference sequence). The J segment lost 15 bases and the V segment lost 0 bases, leaving 8 bases of the junction unmatched. CDR3 in DNA: TGTGCCAGCAGCCAAGAAAAGGGGGCCCTGGGGTTCTTC. Residues: CASSQEKGALGFF.

The rearrangement links TRBV30 to TRBJ2-7, with 11 bases matching TRBD2. This CDR3 region has 14 residues. With 5 bases clipped from V and 4 bases from J, the junction kept 7 bases outside the gene matches. Germline CDR1 and CDR2: GTSNPN and SVGIG (reference sequence). CDR3 in DNA: TGTGCCTGGGGCGTAGCGGGGGGGGGATACGAGCAGTACTTC. This encodes CAWGVAGGGYEQYF.

This clonotype was observed a few times. V usage is TRBV7-2 and J usage is TRBJ2-2; 16 nucleotides line up with TRBD2. CDR1 SGHTA and CDR2 FQGNSA come from the germline V gene. The V gene end was trimmed by 4 bases and the J gene end by 6 bases; junction bases not matched to a gene: 8. CDR3 length equals 18 residues. The CDR3 loop is CASSWTGTSGGVPGELFF. The CDR3 nucleotides read TGTGCCAGCAGCTGGACCGGGACTAGCGGGGGGGTTCCCGGGGAGCTGTTTTTT. Looking up the rest from reference TRBV7-2 and TRBJ2-2 gives the full variable domain: GAGVSQSPSNKVTEKGKDVELRCDPISGHTALYWYRQSLGQGLEFLIYFQGNSAPDKSGLPSDRFSAERTGGSVSTLTIQRTQQEDSAVYLCASSWTGTSGGVPGELFFGEGSRLTVL.

This rearrangement joins TRBV29-1 to TRBJ1-2; 12 bases agree with TRBD1. CDR3 size: 13 residues. Germline lookup yields CDR1 SQVTM and CDR2 ANQGSEA. V lost 7 bases to trimming and J lost 8 bases; unmatched junction nucleotides: 8. DNA for the CDR3: TGCAGCGCCTCGGGACAGGGGGCGGGAGGCTACACCTTC. Protein product: CSASGQGAGGYTF.

This chain joins TRBV12-3 or TRBV12-4 and TRBJ2-2, with D possibly TRBD2 on 6 matching bases. Trimming shortened V by 3 bases and J by 7 bases, and 9 bases separated the two germline ends. This CDR3 is 13 amino acids long. This CDR3 reads CASSLEEGGELFF. CDR3 sequence (DNA): TGTGCCAGCAGTTTGGAGGAGGGCGGGGAGCTGTTTTTT.

The chain is built from TRBV29-1 and TRBJ1-2, with 8 nucleotides matching TRBD1. The ends lost 4 bases at V and 6 bases at J; junction bases unmatched: 7. This CDR3 comprises 13 residues. Germline CDR1 reads SQVTM; CDR2 reads ANQGSEA. The CDR3 DNA sequence: TGCAGCGTTGGTGGGACAGGCTCGAATGGCTACACCTTC. Amino acid sequence: CSVGGTGSNGYTF.

This clonotype was seen a handful of times. The rearrangement joins TRBV7-2 to TRBJ2-6; D uncertain. The CDR3 spans 15 residues. In germline, CDR1 is SGHTA, CDR2 FQGNSA. Trimming took off 5 bases at V and 0 bases at J, with 8 bases between the two ends. CDR3 nucleotides: TGTGCCAGCAGCCAATGGGACTCTGGGGCCAACGTCCTGACTTTC. Protein: CASSQWDSGANVLTF.

J is TRBJ1-5 and V is TRBV6-6; 10 nucleotides align to TRBD1. J was trimmed by 2 bases and V by 2 bases; bases with no gene match: 6. The CDR3 extends over 17 amino acids. Germline-derived CDR1 and CDR2 are MNHNY and SVGAGI (reference sequence). In DNA, the CDR3 is TGTGCCAGCAGTTACGAAGGACAGGGGGGTGGCAATCAGCCCCAGCATTTT. It specifies CASSYEGQGGGNQPQHF.

This clonotype was found once. A read error may explain this, as a much larger clone is one base away. The chain combines TRBV5-6 with TRBJ1-2; tentative D call: TRBD1 (6 bases). The germline gives CDR1 SGHDT, CDR2 YYEEEE. The CDR3 contains 16 residues. Here the CDR3 reads CASSLYGTTNSYGHTF. DNA for the CDR3: TGTGCCAGCAGCTTGTACGGGACAACAAATAGCTATGGCCACACCTTC.

This clonotype was detected only a few times. The J gene is TRBJ1-1, the V gene TRBV14, with D maybe TRBD1 (5 bases). CDR3 size: 15 residues. Germline CDR1 and CDR2: SGHDN and FVKESK. Deletions cut 4 bases from V and 2 bases from J, with 14 bases between. The CDR3 bases are TGTGCCAGCAGCCCCCTGGGGCAGAAAAACACTGAAGCTTTCTTT. Translated: CASSPLGQKNTEAFF.

This clonotype occurred many times. This rearrangement joins TRBV7-6 to TRBJ2-4; a weak D match, TRBD1 (6 bases). CDR3 length equals 20 residues. CDR1 is SGHVS, CDR2 FNYEAQ, per germline. The V and J ends lost 1 base and 3 bases respectively, with 25 bases between them. CDR3 sequence: CASSLDTGSPSRVGKNIQYF. For the CDR3, the DNA is TGTGCCAGCAGCTTAGATACAGGGTCTCCCTCTCGGGTTGGCAAAAACATTCAGTACTTC.

The chain combines TRBV3-1 with TRBJ2-3, with a possible D match to TRBD1 (5 bases). CDR3 size: 17 residues. Trimming left V 4 bases short and J 2 bases short, with 19 bases between. CDR1 and CDR2 from the germline V gene are LGHDT and YNNKEL (reference sequence). The CDR3: CASSPGRAHTFTDTQYF. Written as DNA, the CDR3 is TGTGCCAGCAGCCCCGGCAGGGCCCACACTTTCACAGATACGCAGTATTTT.

The chain employs TRBV12-3 or TRBV12-4 and TRBJ1-6; D perhaps matches TRBD1 (5 bases). The CDR3 is made up of 13 amino acids. V was shortened by 6 bases and J by 12 bases, with 15 bases between the two germline ends. CDR3 residues: CASSNSGGRPLHF. For the CDR3, the DNA is TGTGCCAGCAGCAACTCGGGGGGGAGACCCCTCCACTTT.

This clonotype showed up many times. The chain recombines TRBV27 with TRBJ1-5; 9 nucleotides align to TRBD1. The CDR3 totals 15 residues. Germline CDR1 reads MNHEY; CDR2 reads SMNVEV (reference sequence). V lost 5 bases to trimming and J lost 4 bases; unmatched junction nucleotides: 6. This CDR3 is CASSLGTGNNQPQHF. As DNA, the CDR3 is TGTGCCAGCAGTCTGGGGACAGGGAATAATCAGCCCCAGCATTTT.

This chain uses TRBV15 with TRBJ1-1, with TRBD1 matching over 10 bases. CDR3 size: 16 residues. Germline V CDR1 and CDR2: LNHNV, YYDKDF (reference sequence). Trimming took 0 bases from V and 4 from J; bases not matched to a gene: 5. The CDR3 sequence: CATSRDDRGPLTEAFF. In nucleotides, the CDR3 is TGTGCCACCAGCAGAGATGACAGGGGGCCTCTCACTGAAGCTTTCTTT. Looking up the rest from reference TRBV15 and TRBJ1-1 gives the full variable domain: DAMVIQNPRYQVTQFGKPVTLSCSQTLNHNVMYWYQQKSSQAPKLLFHYYDKDFNNEADTPDNFQSRRPNTSFCFLDIRSPGLGDTAMYLCATSRDDRGPLTEAFFGQGTRLTVV.

This clonotype was detected a few times. The genes are TRBV24-1 and TRBJ2-1; 7 bases line up with TRBD1. The V gene's germline CDR1 is KGHDR and CDR2 SFDVKD. The CDR3 sequence is 13 residues long. V lost 9 bases and J lost 1; bases outside the gene matches: 2. Here the CDR3 DNA reads TGTGCCACCGGACAGGAATCCTACAATGAGCAGTTCTTC. It is translated as CATGQESYNEQFF.

This clonotype was seen ten or more times. V is TRBV6-2 or TRBV6-3 and J is TRBJ2-5, with no clear D. V lost 0 bases and J lost 0, with 8 bases in between. Germline loops: CDR1 MNHEY, CDR2 SVGEGT. The CDR3 covers 15 residues. The CDR3 protein is CASSYSNLYQETQYF. The CDR3 DNA reads TGTGCCAGCAGTTACTCGAATTTGTACCAAGAGACCCAGTACTTC.

The table lists this clonotype with many counts. The chain is built from TRBV6-2 or TRBV6-3 and TRBJ1-2; no firm D call. Germline lookup yields CDR1 MNHEY and CDR2 SVGEGT. The CDR3 covers 12 residues. V was trimmed by 2 bases and J by 3 bases, leaving 4 bases between them. The CDR3 protein is CASSYSDYGYTF. DNA of the CDR3: TGTGCCAGCAGTTACAGCGACTATGGCTACACCTTC.

Concerning this clonotype itself: A much larger clone differs from this one at a single base, so this may be a read error. No conserved phenylalanine or tryptophan ends this CDR3, so it is likely a read error. The chain combines TRBV7-6 with TRBJ2-5; 8 nucleotides line up with TRBD2. Per germline, CDR1 SGHVS and CDR2 FNYEAQ. This CDR3 has 16 amino acids. V shed 5 bases and J 2 bases; nucleotides not matched to a gene: 10. CDR3 coding DNA: TGTGCCAGCAGCCCCGGAGCACTAGCGGTACAAGAGACCCAGTACTGC. Residues: CASSPGALAVQETQYC.

The V and J genes are TRBV20-1 and TRBJ2-4; no reliable D call. There are 13 residues in the CDR3. Per the germline V gene, CDR1 is DFQATT and CDR2 is SNEGSKA (reference sequence). With 5 bases removed from V and 5 bases from J, the gap between germline ends came to 13 bases. CDR3 amino acids: CSAGGVAENIQYF. DNA of the CDR3: TGCAGTGCTGGCGGCGTGGCGGAAAACATTCAGTACTTC.

V is TRBV12-3 or TRBV12-4 and J is TRBJ1-1; tentatively, D is TRBD1 (6 bases). V shed 3 bases and J shed 1 base, with 12 bases lying between them. This CDR3 contains 15 residues. DNA for the CDR3: TGTGCCAGCAGTTTCCCCGGACAGAAGAACACTGAAGCTTTCTTT. As protein: CASSFPGQKNTEAFF.

This clonotype was seen more than once but under ten times. The chain joins TRBV4-1 to TRBJ2-1; 9 nucleotides agree with TRBD1. In germline, CDR1 is MGHRA, CDR2 YSYEKL. V gave up 7 bases and J gave up 3 bases; unmatched junction bases: 7. The CDR3 extends over 15 amino acids. This CDR3 is CASTIQGAGYNEQFF. In DNA form, the CDR3 reads TGCGCCAGCACCATACAGGGGGCTGGCTACAATGAGCAGTTCTTC.

The V call is TRBV9, the J call TRBJ2-5; 9 bases are shared with TRBD2. The end of the DNA aligns better with TRBJ2-7, so the J call may be wrong. The germline V gene has CDR1 SGDLS and CDR2 YYNGEE. CDR3 size: 15 residues. CDR3 nucleotide sequence: TGTGCCAGCAGCGTTGAGACTAGCGGAAACTACGAGCAGTACTTC. The encoded protein is CASSVETSGNYEQYF.

This chain connects TRBV19 to TRBJ2-7, with D tentatively TRBD1 (6 bases). Near its end, the DNA agrees better with TRBJ2-5, so the J call may be wrong. CDR1 is LNHDA and CDR2 is SQIVND in the germline V gene (reference sequence). The CDR3 is made up of 14 amino acids. The chain's CDR3 is CASSMGDMRKTQYF. The CDR3 coding sequence is TGTGCCAGTAGTATGGGGGACATGCGAAAGACCCAGTACTTC.

This sequence joins TRBV27 and TRBJ1-5; D is uncertain. V lost 8 bases and J lost 5, with 7 bases in between. The CDR3 sequence is 11 residues long. Germline V gene sequence: CDR1 MNHEY, CDR2 SMNVEV (reference sequence). Here the CDR3 DNA reads TGTGCCAGCGAACTCGATCAGCCCCAGCATTTT. Translation: CASELDQPQHF.

Concerning this clonotype: A much larger clonotype is one base distant, so this may be a read error. The genes are TRBV6-2 or TRBV6-3 and TRBJ2-4; D uncertain. The J call is in doubt because the DNA end fits TRBJ2-5 better. The CDR3 runs to 15 residues. From germline, CDR1 is MNHEY and CDR2 SVGEGT. The CDR3 spells CASSYPTATQETQYF. The CDR3 DNA reads as TGTGCCAGCAGTTACCCGACGGCTACCCAAGAGACCCAGTACTTC.

This clonotype was counted ten times or more. The chain employs TRBV21-1 and TRBJ2-3; the table gives TRBD1 as D, unverified against the DNA. TRBV21-1 corresponds to a pseudogene. The CDR3 sequence is 16 residues long. In DNA form, the CDR3 reads TGTGCCAGCAGCAGGACAGGGTTACTCGGCACAGATACGCAGTATTTT. It codes for CASSRTGLLGTDTQYF.

This clonotype was picked up many times. V usage is TRBV7-9 and J usage is TRBJ1-2, with TRBD1 matching 8 bases. This CDR3 is built from 15 residues. Germline V lookup: CDR1 SEHNR, CDR2 FQNEAQ (reference sequence). J was trimmed by 3 bases and V by 5 bases; bases with no gene match: 8. The CDR3 nucleotides read TGTGCCAGCAGCACCCGGACAGGGAGAGACTATGGCTACACCTTC. It yields the protein CASSTRTGRDYGYTF.

This clonotype was seen ten or more times. The rearrangement uses TRBV29-1 and TRBJ2-3; D not certain. This CDR3 comprises 12 residues. CDR1 is SQVTM and CDR2 is ANQGSEA in the germline V gene. The V and J ends lost 5 bases and 3 bases respectively, with 9 bases between them. CDR3 coding DNA: TGCAGCGTTATGTTAGGGACAGATACGCAGTATTTT. Protein: CSVMLGTDTQYF.

This clonotype was found many times. The rearrangement uses TRBV20-1 and TRBJ2-5, with D possibly being TRBD1 (6 bases). The V end was cut by 4 bases, the J end by 5 bases, with 11 bases between. Germline loops: CDR1 DFQATT, CDR2 SNEGSKA (reference sequence). The CDR3 has 12 residues. CDR3 region: CSATGQLETQYF. As DNA, the CDR3 is TGCAGTGCTACTGGACAGCTCGAGACCCAGTACTTC.

This chain links TRBV4-3 with TRBJ1-5; D is perhaps TRBD1 (5 bases). This CDR3 comprises 17 residues. The ends were cut back, 4 bases at V and 1 base at J, with 17 bases in the middle. From germline, CDR1 is LGHNA and CDR2 YSLEER. CDR3 sequence: CASSPGGGSGSNQPQHF. In DNA, the CDR3 is TGCGCCAGCAGCCCCGGGGGGGGGTCAGGGAGCAATCAGCCCCAGCATTTT.